The present entry profiles one T cell receptor beta chain with its context. The data were taken from a study of blood T cell repertoires in COVID-19. Study-level information: Samples representing acute and convalescent COVID-19 were sourced from the United States, Italy and Spain. The cDNA or gDNA used as material had been derived from T cells, B-cell-depleted T cells, or PBMCs.

In terms of age and location, participants ranged from roughly 18 to 90 years and lived in about two dozen US areas. Germline assignment: CDR1 KGHSH and CDR2 LQKENI. The CDR3 sequence is 20 residues long. V was pared by 3 bases and J by 0 bases, with 12 bases of the junction left unmatched. Per the original data handling: Reference gene primer amplification yielded estimated nucleated cell counts. Sequenced by immunoSEQ multiplex PCR; TCRdb stores in-frame clones only, minus some. V and J calls and clone size are those listed in that table; D and trimming were worked out from the DNA. This table holds about 280,000 clones, about four fifths found once.

The chain recombines TRBV18 with TRBJ2-6, with 9 bases aligning to TRBD2. Sequencing was performed on PBMCs or T cells enriched from blood (not recorded which). The source of this sequence is a man in his forties who had been exposed to COVID-19. CDR3 region: CASSPRRLAGVFSGANVLTF. CDR3 sequence (DNA): TGTGCCAGCTCACCCAGGAGGTTAGCGGGAGTCTTCTCTGGGGCCAACGTCCTGACTTTC.